A single sample gave rise to the 21 T cell receptor beta chains below, sequenced in a study of pediatric ulcerative colitis (dated by TCRdb to about 2019). The library relied on the immunoSEQ multiplex PCR assay. The immuneACCESS repertoire file appears here via TCRdb, limited to in-frame rearrangements. These files lack a portion of the clones; in checked studies, under half of the deficit traces to unresolved V genes, and the cause of the others is not known. Across this sample there are around 34,000 clones, with about three quarters seen only once. The ten largest clones take up around 0.96% of the sample. During colonoscopy, one to two pinch biopsies were obtained from the rectum for research. Source material: gut tissue. Every receptor here comes from a boy between 10 and 17 years old with mild ulcerative colitis.

The genes are TRBV10-2 and TRBJ1-2; D perhaps matches TRBD1 (6 bases). V lost 10 bases to trimming and J lost 7 bases, with 13 bases between them. The germline V gene encodes CDR1 WSHSY and CDR2 SAAADI. CDR3 length: 11 residues. CDR3 sequence: CATPGAGGYTF. In nucleotides, the CDR3 is TGCGCCACACCAGGGGCGGGTGGCTACACCTTC.

V gene TRBV5-1 combines with J gene TRBJ1-2; D remains ambiguous. V was pared by 6 bases and J by 2 bases, with 17 bases between. CDR3 length: 15 amino acids. Germline lookup yields CDR1 SGHRS and CDR2 YFSETQ. CDR3 DNA sequence: TGCGCCAGCAATCCCGGAGGCAGCGAGAACTATGGCTACACCTTC. It specifies CASNPGGSENYGYTF.

The rearrangement uses TRBV30 and TRBJ1-2; D might be TRBD1 (6 bases). V dropped 1 base and J dropped 8 bases, with 20 bases sitting between them. The CDR3 extends over 15 amino acids. CDR1 GTSNPN and CDR2 SVGIG come from the germline V gene (reference sequence). The chain's CDR3 is CAWSATVGGLRGYTF. CDR3 DNA sequence: TGTGCCTGGAGTGCTACGGTAGGGGGGCTTCGCGGCTACACCTTC.

The J gene is TRBJ1-3, the V gene TRBV7-6; 12 nucleotides line up with TRBD1. From germline, CDR1 is SGHVS and CDR2 FNYEAQ. The ends lost 5 bases at V and 4 bases at J; junction bases unmatched: 12. This CDR3 is built from 18 residues. This CDR3 reads CASSRDRGRVRTGNTIYF. The CDR3 nucleotides are TGTGCCAGCAGCAGGGACAGGGGGCGCGTACGGACAGGAAACACCATATATTTT.

V and J are TRBV5-1 and TRBJ2-2; 10 bases fit TRBD2. Germline V gene lookup returns CDR1 SGHRS and CDR2 YFSETQ. After removal of 0 bases from V and 4 bases from J, the junction contained 6 bases not matched to a gene. The CDR3 covers 17 residues. CDR3: CASSLGSRTSGTGELFF. CDR3 coding DNA: TGCGCCAGCAGCTTGGGTTCTCGGACTAGCGGCACCGGGGAGCTGTTTTTT.

This clone was detected only a few times. V is TRBV7-6 and J is TRBJ1-2; D may be TRBD1 (5 bases). The CDR3 loop spans 15 amino acids. The ends were cut back, 7 bases at V and 5 bases at J, with 20 bases in the middle. Germline V lookup: CDR1 SGHVS, CDR2 FNYEAQ. The CDR3 DNA reads as TGTGCCAGCACTCCTTGGCAGGGAAGGTCGTATGGCTACACCTTC. It codes for CASTPWQGRSYGYTF. Drawing the rest from reference TRBV7-6 and TRBJ1-2, the complete variable domain is GAGVSQSPRYKVTKRGQDVALRCDPISGHVSLYWYRQALGQGPEFLTYFNYEAQQDKSGLPNDRFSAERPEGSISTLTIQRTEQRDSAMYRCASTPWQGRSYGYTFGSGTRLTVV.

V gene TRBV7-2 combines with J gene TRBJ1-6; D gene uncertain. V lost 2 bases to trimming and J lost 10 bases, with 18 bases between them. The germline V gene encodes CDR1 SGHTA and CDR2 FQGNSA. The CDR3 spans 16 residues. CDR3 DNA sequence: TGTGCCAGCAGCTTATTATTTGATTTCGGACTCTCACCCCTCCACTTT. This encodes CASSLLFDFGLSPLHF.

The chain is built from TRBV7-9 and TRBJ1-2; 9 nucleotides match TRBD1. The CDR3 is 13 amino acids. Germline assignment: CDR1 SEHNR and CDR2 FQNEAQ (reference sequence). V lost 5 bases to trimming and J lost 6 bases; unmatched junction nucleotides: 4. CDR3 bases: TGTGCCAGCAGCCGGGGACAGGGTAATGGCTACACCTTC. It yields the protein CASSRGQGNGYTF.

V gene TRBV10-3 combines with J gene TRBJ2-1; 10 nucleotides line up with TRBD2. V lost 4 bases and J lost 6; bases outside the gene matches: 6. Germline CDR1 is ENHRY and CDR2 is SYGVKD. CDR3 length: 15 residues. In DNA, the CDR3 is TGTGCCATCAGTGGATCAGCGGGGGGGTCCAATGAGCAGTTCTTC. Amino acid sequence: CAISGSAGGSNEQFF.

This chain connects TRBV30 to TRBJ1-4; 9 positions match TRBD1. The length of the CDR3 is 15 residues. V gave up 3 bases and J gave up 7 bases; unmatched junction bases: 9. Germline lookup yields CDR1 GTSNPN and CDR2 SVGIG (reference sequence). In DNA form, the CDR3 reads TGTGCCTGGAGCTACACAGGGGGCGCGGGTGAAAAACTGTTTTTT. Translating gives CAWSYTGGAGEKLFF.

The V gene is TRBV6-1, the J gene TRBJ1-4; D gene unclear. Germline-derived CDR1 and CDR2 are MNHNS and SASEGT. The CDR3 has 17 amino acids. V was pared by 2 bases and J by 7 bases, with 20 bases between. This CDR3 reads CASSETDGGESSEKLFF. The CDR3 region has the DNA TGTGCCAGCAGTGAAACCGACGGCGGGGAGTCGTCTGAAAAACTGTTTTTT.

This clone has a handful of counts. The V and J genes are TRBV5-8 and TRBJ2-1; D gene ambiguous. The CDR3 sequence is 11 residues long. V shed 5 bases and J shed 7 bases, with 7 bases lying between them. In germline, CDR1 is SGHTS, CDR2 YDEGEE. Here the CDR3 reads CASRVANEQFF. CDR3 in DNA: TGTGCCAGCAGAGTAGCTAATGAGCAGTTCTTC.

The CDR3 bases are TGTGCCACCCTAGCGGGGCGGTTTGGAGGGACAGATACGCAGTATTTT. Translating it yields CATLAGRFGGTDTQYF. The V gene is TRBV15, the J gene TRBJ2-3; 9 positions match TRBD2. CDR1 and CDR2 (germline): LNHNV, YYDKDF (reference sequence). V lost 8 bases to trimming and J lost 3 bases; unmatched junction nucleotides: 12. This CDR3 region has 16 residues.

As concerns this clone: Other DNA sequences in this specimen translate into the identical CDR3. Here the CDR3 DNA reads TGTGCCAGCAGCCAAGGAACAGGTTATGGCTACACCTTC. Translating gives CASSQGTGYGYTF. The chain recombines TRBV14 with TRBJ1-2, with TRBD1 as a possible D gene (5 bases). The length of the CDR3 is 13 residues. The germline V gene has CDR1 SGHDN and CDR2 FVKESK. Between the trimmed V and J ends, which lost 1 base and 5 bases, there was a span of 8 bases.

The chain links TRBV7-6 to TRBJ1-6; weak D call: TRBD1 (6 bases). Germline V gene data show CDR1 as SGHVS and CDR2 as FNYEAQ. V shed 0 bases and J shed 14 bases, with 11 bases lying between them. The CDR3 sequence is 13 residues long. The CDR3 sequence: CASSLAHRESLHF. In DNA form, the CDR3 reads TGTGCCAGCAGCTTAGCTCACAGGGAGTCCCTCCACTTT.

J is TRBJ2-6 and V is TRBV7-3; 10 bases align to TRBD1. The CDR3 has 18 amino acids. Per germline, CDR1 SGHTA and CDR2 FQGTGA. Germline trimming cut 3 bases from V and 4 bases from J; bases unmatched to any gene: 9. CDR3 amino acids: CASSFPRDRGEGANVLTF. As DNA, the CDR3 is TGTGCCAGCAGCTTCCCCCGGGACAGGGGTGAGGGGGCCAACGTCCTGACTTTC.

The chain combines TRBV19 with TRBJ2-7; D gene unclear. Trimming removed 2 bases from V and 3 bases from J, with 11 bases in between. The V gene's germline CDR1 is LNHDA and CDR2 SQIVND (reference sequence). This CDR3 has 14 amino acids. The CDR3 here is CASSIHPPGYEQYF. The CDR3 DNA sequence: TGTGCCAGTAGTATACACCCTCCCGGCTACGAGCAGTACTTC.

This clone came up a few times. This sequence joins TRBV4-2 and TRBJ2-7; possibly TRBD2 for D (6 bases). CDR1 LGHNA and CDR2 YNFKEQ come from the germline V gene. V lost 0 bases to trimming and J lost 4 bases, with 7 bases between them. The CDR3 is made up of 13 amino acids. The CDR3 spells CASSQDGGYEQYF. The CDR3 coding sequence is TGTGCCAGCAGCCAAGATGGGGGGTACGAGCAGTACTTC.

This chain uses TRBV6-5 with TRBJ2-7; the D is unclear. The CDR3 sequence is 13 residues long. The V gene lost 0 bases and the J gene lost 7 bases, with 10 bases spanning the gap. CDR1 is MNHEY and CDR2 is SVGAGI in the germline V gene. CDR3 nucleotides: TGTGCCAGCAGTTACTCCCGAATGGGGGAGCAGTACTTC. As protein: CASSYSRMGEQYF.

V and J are TRBV6-6 and TRBJ2-5; D may be TRBD1 (6 bases). Trimming stripped 2 bases from V and 5 bases from J, with 15 bases between. Germline-derived CDR1 and CDR2 are MNHNY and SVGAGI (reference sequence). The CDR3 loop spans 15 amino acids. Written as DNA, the CDR3 is TGTGCCAGCAGTTACCAATCTGGGGGCCGGGAGACCCAGTACTTC. It codes for CASSYQSGGRETQYF.

The rearrangement links TRBV9 to TRBJ1-1; no reliable D call. The CDR3 is 14 residues long. Trimming took 2 bases from V and 5 from J, leaving 13 bases between them. Germline V CDR1 and CDR2: SGDLS, YYNGEE. CDR3 loop: CASSVGLTGTEAFF. CDR3 nucleotide sequence: TGTGCCAGCAGCGTCGGGCTAACGGGGACTGAAGCTTTCTTT.